This is a list of T cell receptor beta chains from one sample in a study of blood T cells in healthy people across ages. A single record per CDR3 protein comes from TCRdb applying MiXCR to the 5' RACE reads. Among about 1 million distinct CDR3 sequences listed, 40% to 55% were seen once. The sequencing sample was made of blood. All receptors come from a woman in her sixties in good health. Both conserved end residues are part of each CDR3. A D gene is named only where the DNA matches it firmly. Size is omitted from some rows. Given values are once, few, many or a class for expanded clones.

j_call	d_call	clone_size	v_call	cdr3_nt	cdr3_aa
TRBJ2-1	-	many	TRBV29-1	TGCAGCGTCGGTAAGAATGAGCAGTTCTTC	CSVGKNEQFF
TRBJ2-3	-	few	TRBV20-1	TGCAGTGCTAGAGACACAGCCGGACGCACAGATACGCAGTATTTT	CSARDTAGRTDTQYF
TRBJ2-1	TRBD2	few	TRBV15	TGTGCCACCAGCAGAGGCGGGGGGCTAGAGGATGAGCAGTTCTTC	CATSRGGGLEDEQFF
TRBJ1-2	TRBD1	few	TRBV10-3	TGTGCCATCAGTGAGTCGAAAGGGCAGGGGGTCGGCTACACCTTC	CAISESKGQGVGYTF
TRBJ1-2	TRBD1	-	TRBV29-1	TGCAGCGTAGGGACAGGGTACAACTATGGCTACACCTTC	CSVGTGYNYGYTF
TRBJ1-4	-	-	TRBV5-1	TGCGCCAGCAGCTTGGCCGGGACAACTAATGAAAAACTGTTTTTT	CASSLAGTTNEKLFF
TRBJ1-2	TRBD1	few	TRBV4-1	TGCGCCAGCAGCCAAGATACCCGGGACAGTTTCTTCTATGGCTACACCTTC	CASSQDTRDSFFYGYTF
TRBJ2-7	TRBD1	-	TRBV7-2	TGTGCCAGCAGCGGGGGGACAGGTAAACTCTACGAGCAGTACTTC	CASSGGTGKLYEQYF
TRBJ1-5	-	few	TRBV15	TGTGCCACCAGCCCCTGGGGGGGAAATCAGCCCCAGCATTTT	CATSPWGGNQPQHF
TRBJ1-5	TRBD1	-	TRBV7-2	TGTGCCAGCAGCCTAGAGGGGACAGGGGGCAATCAGCCCCAGCATTTT	CASSLEGTGGNQPQHF
TRBJ2-5	-	-	TRBV5-1	TGCGCCAGCAGCCTTATTACCGGGGCAGACCAAGAGACCCAGTACTTC	CASSLITGADQETQYF
TRBJ2-7	TRBD2	-	TRBV6-1	TGTGCCAGCAGTGATGAGCCGGGACTAGCAAACAATGAGCAGTACTTC	CASSDEPGLANNEQYF
TRBJ2-7	TRBD2	-	TRBV6-1	TGTGCCAGCAGTGAAATTCTGCGGGAGGGGGAGTACTTC	CASSEILREGEYF
TRBJ2-3	-	-	TRBV7-8	TGTGCCAGCAGCTTAGCGGTTGGCAGCGGAGATACGCAGTATTTT	CASSLAVGSGDTQYF